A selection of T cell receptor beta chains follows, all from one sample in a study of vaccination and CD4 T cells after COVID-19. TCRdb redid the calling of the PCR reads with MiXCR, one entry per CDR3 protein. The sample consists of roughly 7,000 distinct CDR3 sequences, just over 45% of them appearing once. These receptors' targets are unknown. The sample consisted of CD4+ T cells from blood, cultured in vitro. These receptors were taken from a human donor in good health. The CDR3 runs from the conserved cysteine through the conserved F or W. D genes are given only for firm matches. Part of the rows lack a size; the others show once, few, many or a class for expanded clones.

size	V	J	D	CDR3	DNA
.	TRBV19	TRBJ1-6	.	CASTGGGPYNSPLHF	TGTGCCAGTACCGGCGGGGGCCCCTATAATTCACCCCTCCACTTT
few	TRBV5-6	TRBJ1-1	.	CASSFGRQNTEAFF	TGTGCCAGCAGCTTCGGACGCCAGAACACTGAAGCTTTCTTT
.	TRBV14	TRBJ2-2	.	CASSQVGTGELFF	TGTGCCAGCAGCCAAGTCGGGACAGGGGAGCTGTTTTTT
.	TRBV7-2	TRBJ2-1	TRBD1	CASSDRDRVGNEQFF	TGTGCCAGCAGCGACCGGGACAGGGTTGGCAATGAGCAGTTCTTC
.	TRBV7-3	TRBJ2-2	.	CASSFSNTGELFF	TGTGCCAGCAGCTTTTCAAACACCGGGGAGCTGTTTTTT
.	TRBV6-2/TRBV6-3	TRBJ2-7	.	CASSYPIGGEQYF	TGTGCCAGCAGTTACCCTATTGGGGGCGAGCAGTACTTC
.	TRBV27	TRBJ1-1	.	CASSFSPPPLNTEAFF	TGTGCCAGCAGTTTCAGTCCGCCGCCCTTGAACACTGAAGCTTTCTTT
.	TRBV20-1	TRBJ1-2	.	CSASWANYGYTF	TGCAGTGCTAGCTGGGCTAACTATGGCTACACCTTC
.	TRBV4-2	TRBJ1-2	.	CASSQSRNYGYTF	TGTGCCAGCAGCCAATCAAGAAACTATGGCTACACCTTC
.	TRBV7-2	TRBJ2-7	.	CASSAGIAYEQYF	TGTGCCAGCAGCGCAGGGATAGCCTACGAGCAGTACTTC
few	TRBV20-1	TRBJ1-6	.	CSASPFSTDNSPLHF	TGCAGTGCCTCTCCGTTTTCTACCGATAATTCACCCCTCCACTTT
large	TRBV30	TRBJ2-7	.	CAWRGGAHEQYF	TGTGCCTGGAGAGGGGGGGCCCACGAGCAGTACTTC
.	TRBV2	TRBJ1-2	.	CASSENQYGYTF	TGTGCCAGCAGTGAAAACCAGTATGGCTACACCTTC
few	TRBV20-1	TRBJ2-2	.	CSASGNTGELFF	TGCAGTGCTAGTGGGAACACCGGGGAGCTGTTTTTT
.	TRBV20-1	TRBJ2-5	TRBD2	CSVSLAGVQETQYF	TGCAGTGTTTCACTAGCGGGGGTCCAAGAGACCCAGTACTTC
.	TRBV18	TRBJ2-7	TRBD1	CASGTGGDYEQYF	TGTGCCAGCGGGACAGGAGGGGACTACGAGCAGTACTTC